This T cell receptor (beta chain) was recovered during a study of CD8 T cells in Susac syndrome (dated by TCRdb to between 2019 and 2020). A note on the overall study: The study used repertoire sequencing to test whether antigen drove CD8+ T cell activation and differentiation in Susac syndrome. Overall study outcomes, separate from this receptor: The study acknowledged that relatively few individuals were included in the TCR sequencing and HLA analysis.

RNA was extracted using the RNeasy kit, and about 0.45 to 1 ug of the RNA was reverse transcribed with random hexamers. The immunoSEQ multiplex PCR assay, covering 54 Vbeta and 13 Jbeta segments, was used to amplify TCR beta CDR3 regions. PCR amplification bias was corrected using a synthetic template baseline for primer optimization and computational correction. In the authors' own workflow: Reads were assigned to V, D and J genes according to IMGT and analyzed in immunoSEQ Analyzer, with only productive sequences retained. Clonality was calculated as one minus the Shannon entropy normalized by log2 of the number of productive unique sequences. Public and private clones were assessed among the 100 most prevalent clones of each patient and control. A clone was defined as Susac-specific if it was absent from the healthy and MS cohorts, from about 1,100 published viral clones and from other ImmuneACCESS disease sequences. TCRdb passed the public sequencing reads through fastp at Q25 and MiXCR, retaining productive beta sequences. Here each entry gathers all rows of one CDR3 protein and keeps the most common genes and DNA. The V and J calls were determined by TCRdb, not by the authors. Recorded for this sample are 180,000 or so distinct CDR3 sequences; just under 95% of them occurred a single time. The top ten hold approximately 0.1% of the sample.

Peripheral blood CD8+ and CD4+ T cells from healthy donors, Susac syndrome patients and multiple sclerosis patients were profiled by high-throughput TCR beta sequencing. Healthy donors were included as age- and sex-matched controls. Bulk CD8+ and CD4+ T cells were purified by magnetic negative isolation, whereas CD8+ TEMRA cells were enriched by FACS. Blood was collected in EDTA tubes and processed within 24 hours, with PBMCs isolated through density gradient centrifugation. PBMCs intended for TCR sequencing were frozen in liquid nitrogen and were later thawed in a 37 degrees C water bath. Purity of sorted or isolated CD4+, CD8+ and CD8+ TEMRA cells was at least 90%. Regarding this clonotype: Its antigen is not yet known. No much larger clone is present one base from it, and per-base qualities are unavailable.

Unmatched junction bases come to 14, with V trimmed by 0 bases and J by 7 bases. Counted from cysteine to phenylalanine, this CDR3 has 19 amino acids. Only the CDR3 part of the read is kept: 57 bases, read in frame from the first base. The germline V gene (reference sequence) specifies LGHDT as CDR1 and YNNKEL as CDR2. The clonotype comes from a human donor in good health. Sequencing was carried out using CD4+ T cells from PBMCs. In this chain, TRBV3-1 is recombined with TRBJ2-2; a stretch of 10 junction bases matches TRBD2. The DNA sequence reads TGTGCCAGCAGCCAAGATTCAAGCGGGAGGGCCACTTCGTACGGGGAGCTGTTTTTT. Translated, this is CASSQDSSGRATSYGELFF. Outside the CDR3, residues come from the reference TRBV3-1 and TRBJ2-2 proteins, so the full variable domain is: DTAVSQTPKYLVTQMGNDKSIKCEQNLGHDTMYWYKQDSKKFLKIMFSYNNKELIINETVPNRFSPKSPDKAHLNLHINSLELGDSAVYFCASSQDSSGRATSYGELFFGEGSRLTVL.